There are many counts of the clone carrying this T cell receptor beta chain. What it recognizes is unknown. This entry comes from a study of T cells in Graves' hyperthyroidism and ophthalmopathy. General observations from the study: A 13 V-J signature model discriminated ophthalmopathy versus stable hyperthyroidism.

There were TCR beta CDR3 regions amplified from RNA transcripts. When the TCR CDR3 underwent first-round RT-PCR, the HTBI primer set was used. TCRdb called the multiplex PCR reads again in MiXCR, with one record for every CDR3 protein. The sample has some 500,000 distinct CDR3 sequences; about 24% are singletons. Unmatched junction bases numbered 6, after V lost 3 bases and J lost 9 bases. Germline loops: CDR1 SGDLS, CDR2 YYNGEE. The CDR3 sequence is 14 residues long. Enrolled ophthalmopathy patients presented with a Clinical Activity Score of at least 3, a NOSPECS grade of at least 4, and disease duration under 3 months. Reasons for excluding patients were uncontrolled infection, other autoimmune disease, pregnancy or lactation. Fresh peripheral blood, 9.5 to 10 ml of it, supplied the PBMCs.

This TCR was sampled from a woman aged 25-40 years with Graves' ophthalmopathy. This rearrangement joins TRBV9 to TRBJ2-7, with 13 bases aligning to TRBD2. Material: blood. As DNA, the CDR3 is TGTGCCAGCAGCGGAACCGGGACTAGCGGGGTGCAGTACTTC. Encoded protein: CASSGTGTSGVQYF. Drawing the rest from reference TRBV9 and TRBJ2-7, the complete variable domain is DSGVTQTPKHLITATGQRVTLRCSPRSGDLSVYWYQQSLDQGLQFLIQYYNGEERAKGNILERFSAQQFPDLHSELNLSSLELGDSALYFCASSGTGTSGVQYFGPGTRLTVT.